A single sample is the source of the 26 T cell receptor beta chains below, sequenced in a study of T cell changes during pregnancy in multiple sclerosis. The data were produced by immunoSEQ multiplex PCR, yet TCRdb's version contains in-frame clones alone and is incomplete. This sample carries under 85,000 clones, 75% to 95% of them seen once, and the ten largest clones take 0.45% to 0.6%. This specimen consisted of CD4+ T cells from peripheral blood mononuclear cells, obtained in the second trimester of pregnancy. The receptors originated from a female donor with multiple sclerosis, enrolled in a pregnancy study.

The count of this clone is one. The gene calls are TRBV7-2 and TRBJ1-3, with D perhaps matching TRBD1 (5 bases). This CDR3 has 16 amino acids. V was cut by 1 base and J by 1 base, with 11 bases left in between. Looked up from germline, CDR1 is SGHTA and CDR2 is FQGNSA. The CDR3 protein is CASSLGASGSGNTIYF. CDR3 coding DNA: TGTGCCAGCAGCTTAGGAGCCTCAGGGTCTGGAAACACCATATATTTT.

V usage is TRBV18 and J usage is TRBJ2-7; maybe TRBD2 (5 bases). The V end was cut by 1 base, the J end by 0 bases, with 10 bases between. Germline V gives CDR1 KGHSH, CDR2 LQKENI. CDR3 length equals 15 residues. The CDR3 reads CASSPRTGNSYEQYF. The DNA of the CDR3 is TGTGCCAGCTCACCACGGACCGGGAACTCCTACGAGCAGTACTTC.

This clone was found a few times. The chain combines TRBV13 with TRBJ2-7; 9 bases line up with TRBD2. Germline V gene lookup returns CDR1 PRHDT and CDR2 FYEKMQ (reference sequence). Germline trimming cut 10 bases from V and 1 base from J; bases unmatched to any gene: 11. CDR3 length: 15 amino acids. CDR3 sequence reads: CATAWSGRPSYEQYF. DNA for the CDR3: TGTGCCACTGCCTGGAGCGGGAGGCCTTCCTACGAGCAGTACTTC. The whole variable domain, remainder taken from reference TRBV13 and TRBJ2-7, is AAGVIQSPRHLIKEKRETATLKCYPIPRHDTVYWYQQGPGQDPQFLISFYEKMQSDKGSIPDRFSAQQFSDYHSELNMSSLELGDSALYFCATAWSGRPSYEQYFGPGTRLTVT.

This clone showed up just once. The J gene is TRBJ2-1, the V gene TRBV7-9, with D tentatively TRBD2 (5 bases). V shed 5 bases and J shed 9 bases, with 14 bases lying between them. Germline CDR1 SEHNR, CDR2 FQNEAQ (reference sequence). The CDR3 extends over 13 amino acids. The CDR3 nucleotides are TGTGCCAGCAGCGACACTAGTATCGCTGAGCAGTTCTTC. Protein product: CASSDTSIAEQFF.

This chain uses TRBV28 with TRBJ1-1, with 10 bases fitting TRBD1. The CDR3 runs 16 residues. The germline V gene has CDR1 MDHEN and CDR2 SYDVKM. After removal of 6 bases from V and 1 base from J, the junction contained 8 bases not matched to a gene. CDR3 sequence (DNA): TGTGCCAGCAGCAAGACAGGGGGCCGTGGGAACACTGAAGCTTTCTTT. This encodes CASSKTGGRGNTEAFF.

This clone has at least ten counts. The J gene is TRBJ2-2, the V gene TRBV29-1; TRBD2 aligns across 10 bases. The CDR3 has 15 residues. CDR1 and CDR2 from the germline V gene are SQVTM and ANQGSEA. V was pared by 6 bases and J by 0 bases, with 4 bases of the junction left unmatched. The CDR3 reads CSVTSGATNTGELFF. As DNA, the CDR3 is TGCAGCGTAACTAGCGGGGCTACGAACACCGGGGAGCTGTTTTTT.

This sequence joins TRBV5-1 and TRBJ2-1, with D perhaps matching TRBD1 (5 bases). Trimming pared 0 bases from V and 5 bases from J, leaving 9 bases between. The CDR3 sequence is 14 residues long. Germline V gene data show CDR1 as SGHRS and CDR2 as YFSETQ. The CDR3 DNA is TGCGCCAGCAGCTTGGGGGGCCAGAACAATGAGCAGTTCTTC. This encodes CASSLGGQNNEQFF.

The chain joins TRBV5-1 to TRBJ2-7, with 10 bases that match TRBD1. The junction had 4 bases not matched to a gene; V was cut back by 0 bases and J by 4 bases. The CDR3 length is 15 residues. The germline CDR1 and CDR2 sequences are SGHRS and YFSETQ. The CDR3 nucleotides read TGCGCCAGCAGCTTGGTGGGACAGGGGAGATACGAGCAGTACTTC. Its translation is CASSLVGQGRYEQYF.

Details on this clone: A read error may produce the germline difference seen at one junction end. V is TRBV7-7 and J is TRBJ2-2; 10 bases are a match to TRBD2. The CDR3 is 14 amino acids. CDR1 and CDR2 (germline): SSHAT, FNYEAQ (reference sequence). CDR3 sequence: CASSPAGGAGELFF. In DNA form, the CDR3 reads TGTGCTAGCAGCCCAGCGGGAGGGGCCGGGGAGCTGTTTTTT.

V usage is TRBV11-3 and J usage is TRBJ2-4, with 8 bases fitting TRBD1. The CDR3 length is 16 residues. The V and J ends lost 5 bases and 4 bases, in that order; junction bases with no gene match: 10. From germline, CDR1 is SGHNT and CDR2 YENEEA. This chain's CDR3 is CASSLRTGLLKNIQYF. CDR3 sequence (DNA): TGTGCCAGCAGCCTTCGGACAGGGCTTCTTAAAAACATTCAGTACTTC.

The rearrangement uses TRBV28 and TRBJ1-4; 7 positions match TRBD1. The CDR3 is 17 amino acids. Looked up from germline, CDR1 is MDHEN and CDR2 is SYDVKM. V lost 7 bases and J lost 0; bases outside the gene matches: 11. The CDR3 here is CASTPDRWEATNEKLFF. DNA of the CDR3: TGTGCCAGCACCCCGGACAGGTGGGAAGCAACTAATGAAAAACTGTTTTTT.

V usage is TRBV7-9 and J usage is TRBJ2-7, with a possible D match to TRBD1 (6 bases). The V end lost 5 bases, the J end lost 6 bases, and 14 bases lay between the germline ends. CDR1 and CDR2 from the germline V gene are SEHNR and FQNEAQ (reference sequence). This CDR3 comprises 13 residues. CDR3 coding DNA: TGTGCCAGCAGCAGGACAGCCGAAGGCGAGCAGTACTTC. This codes for CASSRTAEGEQYF.

The CDR3 sequence: CASSVAQGEADTQYF. CDR3 sequence (DNA): TGTGCCAGCAGCGTAGCACAGGGGGAAGCAGATACGCAGTATTTT. This chain joins TRBV9 and TRBJ2-3, with 8 bases that match TRBD1. The germline CDR1 and CDR2 sequences are SGDLS and YYNGEE. The CDR3 is 15 residues long. J lost 4 bases, V lost 0 bases, and 4 bases had no gene match. The whole variable domain, filled in from reference TRBV9 and TRBJ2-3, reads DSGVTQTPKHLITATGQRVTLRCSPRSGDLSVYWYQQSLDQGLQFLIQYYNGEERAKGNILERFSAQQFPDLHSELNLSSLELGDSALYFCASSVAQGEADTQYFGPGTRLTVL.

J is TRBJ2-2 and V is TRBV19, with a possible D match to TRBD1 (5 bases). This CDR3 is built from 15 residues. Germline V gene data show CDR1 as LNHDA and CDR2 as SQIVND (reference sequence). The V gene lost 3 bases and the J gene lost 5 bases, with 13 bases spanning the gap. The CDR3 reads CASSIDGHSTGELFF. CDR3 DNA: TGTGCCAGTAGTATTGACGGACACTCAACCGGGGAGCTGTTTTTT.

This sequence joins TRBV6-4 and TRBJ2-3; D might be TRBD2 (6 bases). Germline loops: CDR1 MRHNA, CDR2 SNTAGT. V shed 0 bases and J shed 4 bases, with 14 bases lying between them. The CDR3 runs 16 residues. CDR3 bases: TGTGCCAGCAGTGACTCTTTTTCGGGGAGGTCAGATACGCAGTATTTT. Translating gives CASSDSFSGRSDTQYF.

The V call is TRBV28, the J call TRBJ2-7; D might be TRBD1 (5 bases). This CDR3 is 15 amino acids long. CDR1 MDHEN and CDR2 SYDVKM come from the germline V gene. V lost 3 bases, J lost 0 bases, and 12 bases lay in between. Here the CDR3 reads CASSLSLDNSYEQYF. The CDR3 coding sequence is TGTGCCAGCAGTTTGAGTCTGGACAACTCCTACGAGCAGTACTTC.

The J gene is TRBJ2-3, the V gene TRBV6-1, with unresolved D. Per germline, CDR1 MNHNS and CDR2 SASEGT. Trimming removed 6 bases at V and 5 bases at J, with 9 bases between. The CDR3 sequence is 12 residues long. Here the CDR3 DNA reads TGTGCCAGCAGGGGCCATCGAGATACGCAGTATTTT. Its translation: CASRGHRDTQYF.

This clone was picked up one time. The V gene is TRBV14, the J gene TRBJ2-1, with 8 bases identical to TRBD1. Germline V gene data show CDR1 as SGHDN and CDR2 as FVKESK. This CDR3 has 17 amino acids. The V gene end was trimmed by 0 bases and the J gene end by 9 bases; junction bases not matched to a gene: 13. CDR3 in DNA: TGTGCCAGCAGCCAAGATCGGGACAGGCAATGGGGAGGTGAGCAGTTCTTC. This encodes CASSQDRDRQWGGEQFF.

J is TRBJ2-4 and V is TRBV4-1; possible D gene TRBD1, 6 bases. CDR1 and CDR2 from the germline V gene are MGHRA and YSYEKL. The CDR3 sequence is 14 residues long. The germline V and J ends were trimmed by 4 bases and 11 bases, with 18 bases remaining between them. CDR3 sequence (DNA): TGCGCCAGCAGCCTAGAGAACAGGGCCGGGTTTCAGTACTTC. Its protein product is CASSLENRAGFQYF.

This chain joins TRBV6-4 and TRBJ2-7; D may be TRBD2 (6 bases). The V gene's germline CDR1 is MRHNA and CDR2 SNTAGT. V dropped 8 bases and J dropped 0 bases, with 11 bases sitting between them. This CDR3 has 13 amino acids. Written as DNA, the CDR3 is TGTGCCAGCGGAACTAGCTCCTCCTACGAGCAGTACTTC. It encodes CASGTSSSYEQYF.

This rearrangement joins TRBV30 to TRBJ1-3; a weak D match, TRBD1 (6 bases). V gave up 5 bases and J gave up 2 bases, with 16 bases separating them. In germline, CDR1 is GTSNPN, CDR2 SVGIG (reference sequence). The CDR3 has 15 amino acids. This CDR3 is CAWETGGIPGNTIYF. The CDR3 DNA is TGTGCCTGGGAGACGGGGGGCATTCCTGGAAACACCATATATTTT.

This clone was seen more than once but under ten times. The genes are TRBV7-2 and TRBJ1-2, with D possibly matching TRBD1 (5 bases). CDR1 and CDR2 from the germline V gene are SGHTA and FQGNSA. The CDR3 is made up of 16 amino acids. The ends were cut back, 1 base at V and 8 bases at J, with 20 bases in the middle. Here the CDR3 reads CASSLVIPRQGGGYTF. In nucleotides, the CDR3 is TGTGCCAGCAGCTTAGTCATTCCCCGCCAGGGTGGCGGCTACACCTTC.

J is TRBJ2-5 and V is TRBV7-2; D may be TRBD2 (5 bases). V shed 5 bases and J shed 4 bases, with 11 bases lying between them. This CDR3 has 13 residues. Germline V gene sequence: CDR1 SGHTA, CDR2 FQGNSA. The CDR3 is CASSLRVSETQYF. The DNA for the CDR3 is TGTGCCAGCAGCCTGAGGGTTTCAGAGACCCAGTACTTC.

This chain links TRBV5-1 with TRBJ1-2; D gene unclear. Trimming pared 4 bases from V and 6 bases from J, leaving 16 bases between. Germline CDR1 and CDR2: SGHRS and YFSETQ. CDR3 length: 14 amino acids. The CDR3 DNA follows: TGCGCCAGCAGCCCGGGTCCCACGGGAGATGGCTACACCTTC. It is translated as CASSPGPTGDGYTF.

V is TRBV19 and J is TRBJ2-7, with TRBD1 matching 7 bases. There are 14 residues in the CDR3. Germline CDR1 is LNHDA and CDR2 is SQIVND (reference sequence). Trimming took 4 bases from V and 4 from J; bases not matched to a gene: 7. CDR3 residues: CASSKTGQTYEQYF. DNA of the CDR3: TGTGCCAGTAGTAAAACGGGACAGACGTACGAGCAGTACTTC.

The chain joins TRBV25-1 to TRBJ2-7; D ambiguous. CDR1 is MGHDK, CDR2 SYGVNS, per germline. Trimming left V 0 bases short and J 2 bases short, with 5 bases between. The CDR3 sequence is 13 residues long. The CDR3 DNA reads as TGTGCCAGCAGTGAATACGGAGCCTACGAGCAGTACTTC. It codes for CASSEYGAYEQYF.